This TCR beta chain was retrieved from a study of control samples from healthy donors and cancer patients. Deletions cut 6 bases from V and 8 bases from J, with 14 bases between. CDR3 length: 13 residues. CDR1 is SGHVS and CDR2 is FQNEAQ in the germline V gene. In its sample, this clone was seen once. Assay: immunoSEQ multiplex PCR; the TCRdb copy retains only in-frame clones and omits some. Of approximately 89,000 clones listed, 86% are singletons. The chain is built from TRBV7-8 and TRBJ2-4, with D possibly TRBD2 on 6 matching bases. This clonotype originated in a man aged 25-40 years in good health. Sequencing used blood. CDR3 amino acids: CASSQQREDIQYF. Written as DNA, the CDR3 is TGTGCCAGCAGTCAGCAAAGGGAGGACATTCAGTACTTC.